Listed here are 17 T cell receptor beta chains from one sample, sequenced in a study of T cell changes during pregnancy in multiple sclerosis. Profiling relied on immunoSEQ multiplex PCR, and the TCRdb table lists in-frame clones only, not all of them. The sample carries some 52,000 clones, approximately 94% recorded once. The sequencing here drew on CD4+ T cells from peripheral blood mononuclear cells, taken before pregnancy. Source of these receptors: a female donor with multiple sclerosis, enrolled in a pregnancy study.

V and J are TRBV7-9 and TRBJ1-3, with D perhaps TRBD1 (5 bases). There are 18 residues in the CDR3. The V and J ends lost 2 bases and 0 bases respectively, with 17 bases between them. Germline loops: CDR1 SEHNR, CDR2 FQNEAQ (reference sequence). This CDR3 reads CASSLRGPGGSSGNTIYF. Written as DNA, the CDR3 is TGTGCCAGCAGCTTAAGAGGGCCCGGGGGGAGCTCTGGAAACACCATATATTTT. Full variable domain (rest looked up from reference TRBV7-9 and TRBJ1-3): DTGVSQNPRHKITKRGQNVTFRCDPISEHNRLYWYRQTLGQGPEFLTYFQNEAQLEKSRLLSDRFSAERPKGSFSTLEIQRTEQGDSAMYLCASSLRGPGGSSGNTIYFGEGSWLTVV.

This chain joins TRBV5-1 and TRBJ2-2, with TRBD1 identical over 8 bases. Germline trimming cut 0 bases from V and 5 bases from J; bases unmatched to any gene: 6. The V gene's germline CDR1 is SGHRS and CDR2 YFSETQ. The CDR3 sequence is 16 residues long. CDR3: CASSLAAGGWTGELFF. CDR3 DNA: TGCGCCAGCAGCTTGGCCGCAGGGGGCTGGACCGGGGAGCTGTTTTTT.

The CDR3 protein is CASSFKGQGPEKLFF. For the CDR3, the DNA is TGTGCCAGCAGCTTTAAGGGACAGGGTCCCGAAAAACTGTTTTTT. The gene calls are TRBV7-9 and TRBJ1-4; the match to TRBD1 covers 9 bases. CDR3 size: 15 residues. Germline assignment: CDR1 SEHNR and CDR2 FQNEAQ (reference sequence). V shed 3 bases and J 8 bases; nucleotides not matched to a gene: 7.

This rearrangement joins TRBV9 to TRBJ2-3, with 12 nucleotides matching TRBD2. The CDR3 runs to 17 residues. V dropped 0 bases and J dropped 7; count of bases not matched to a gene: 9. In germline, CDR1 is SGDLS, CDR2 YYNGEE. The CDR3 coding sequence is TGTGCCAGCAGCGTAGGGCTAGCGGGGGGGGGTGATAATACGCAGTATTTT. Residues: CASSVGLAGGGDNTQYF.

The J gene is TRBJ2-7, the V gene TRBV13; possibly TRBD2 for D (6 bases). Germline V gene lookup returns CDR1 PRHDT and CDR2 FYEKMQ (reference sequence). The CDR3 covers 16 residues. V was pared by 5 bases and J by 6 bases, with 23 bases between. CDR3 sequence: CASSPRRGPLSLEQYF. CDR3 nucleotides: TGTGCCAGCAGCCCCAGGAGGGGACCGCTGTCCCTCGAGCAGTACTTC.

The V call is TRBV7-3, the J call TRBJ2-1; 7 bases fit TRBD2. The trim removed 3 bases at V and 7 bases at J, leaving 18 bases unmatched. Germline V gene lookup returns CDR1 SGHTA and CDR2 FQGTGA. The CDR3 consists of 18 residues. The CDR3 loop reads CASSFGALTGGPWNEQFF. Here the CDR3 DNA reads TGTGCCAGCAGCTTCGGCGCCCTTACGGGAGGACCCTGGAATGAGCAGTTCTTC. Full variable domain (missing parts from reference TRBV7-3 and TRBJ2-1): GAGVSQTPSNKVTEKGKYVELRCDPISGHTALYWYRQSLGQGPEFLIYFQGTGAADDSGLPNDRFFAVRPEGSVSTLKIQRTERGDSAVYLCASSFGALTGGPWNEQFFGPGTRLTVL.

V usage is TRBV7-9 and J usage is TRBJ2-7, with TRBD2 matching over 11 bases. V trimming: 4 bases; J trimming: 5 bases; junction bases outside the gene matches: 7. Germline V gene lookup returns CDR1 SEHNR and CDR2 FQNEAQ (reference sequence). The CDR3 length is 15 residues. The CDR3: CASSSRLAGPNEQYF. The CDR3 DNA is TGTGCCAGCAGCTCACGACTAGCGGGACCCAACGAGCAGTACTTC.

The chain links TRBV4-1 to TRBJ2-4; the D gene is possibly TRBD2 (7 bases). V lost 4 bases and J 3 bases, leaving 22 bases between the germline ends. Germline values: CDR1 MGHRA, CDR2 YSYEKL. The CDR3 is made up of 18 amino acids. CDR3 sequence reads: CASSPNVGGGGGKNIQYF. As DNA, the CDR3 is TGCGCCAGCAGCCCCAACGTTGGGGGAGGGGGGGGCAAAAACATTCAGTACTTC.

V and J are TRBV23-1 and TRBJ2-5; 8 bases fit TRBD1. TRBV23-1 is designated an ORF whose function remains uncertain. Trimming cost V 6 bases and J 3 bases; bases outside gene matches: 24. The CDR3 extends over 20 amino acids. The CDR3 loop is CASRGSSGTGGWAHKETQYF. The CDR3 DNA reads as TGCGCCAGCAGAGGCTCCTCCGGGACAGGAGGATGGGCCCACAAAGAGACCCAGTACTTC.

In DNA, the CDR3 is TGTGCCAGCAGCTTGGGCCAGGGGGCCTCCTACGAGCAGTACTTC. This translates into CASSLGQGASYEQYF. V is TRBV5-8 and J is TRBJ2-7, with 8 bases matching TRBD1. The trim removed 0 bases at V and 0 bases at J, leaving 2 bases unmatched. Germline loops: CDR1 SGHTS, CDR2 YDEGEE. The CDR3 runs to 15 residues.

The chain recombines TRBV4-2 with TRBJ1-3, with D possibly being TRBD1 (5 bases). The CDR3 is 19 amino acids. Germline CDR1 LGHNA, CDR2 YNFKEQ. The germline V and J ends were trimmed by 0 bases and 1 base, with 19 bases remaining between them. The CDR3 coding sequence is TGTGCCAGCAGCCAAGATCAAGTACAGGCGCGCATATCTGGAAACACCATATATTTT. This translates into CASSQDQVQARISGNTIYF.

The V and J genes are TRBV6-6 and TRBJ2-3; D is ambiguous. The CDR3 extends over 14 amino acids. The V gene's germline CDR1 is MNHNY and CDR2 SVGAGI (reference sequence). The V end lost 2 bases, the J end lost 4 bases, and 10 bases lay between the germline ends. The CDR3 loop reads CASSYRRDSDTQYF. The CDR3 nucleotides read TGTGCCAGCAGTTACAGGCGAGACTCAGATACGCAGTATTTT.

J is TRBJ1-5 and V is TRBV6-5; a possible D gene is TRBD1 (6 bases). The V gene lost 5 bases and the J gene lost 10 bases, with 18 bases spanning the gap. The CDR3 has 14 amino acids. Germline V gene data show CDR1 as MNHEY and CDR2 as SVGAGI. The CDR3 DNA reads as TGTGCCAGCAGTCAAACTCTGACAGGTGGTCCCCAGCATTTT. Its protein is CASSQTLTGGPQHF.

The chain carries TRBV7-2 and TRBJ2-2, with 9 bases that match TRBD2. The V gene's germline CDR1 is SGHTA and CDR2 FQGNSA. V shed 3 bases, J shed 2 bases, and the junction held 4 bases outside the gene matches. CDR3 size: 16 residues. The CDR3 loop is CASSFYSGRNTGELFF. As DNA, the CDR3 is TGTGCCAGCAGCTTCTATAGCGGGAGAAACACCGGGGAGCTGTTTTTT.

V is TRBV6-5 and J is TRBJ1-2, with 8 positions matching TRBD1. V trimming: 6 bases; J trimming: 5 bases; junction bases outside the gene matches: 5. The CDR3 has 13 amino acids. From germline, CDR1 is MNHEY and CDR2 SVGAGI. The CDR3 spells CASSRQGRYGYTF. CDR3 coding DNA: TGTGCCAGCAGCCGACAGGGGCGGTATGGCTACACCTTC.

V is TRBV29-1 and J is TRBJ1-1; tentative D call: TRBD1 (5 bases). Between the trimmed V and J ends, which lost 8 bases and 1 base, there was a span of 11 bases. Germline CDR1 SQVTM, CDR2 ANQGSEA. The CDR3 has 12 amino acids. The CDR3 DNA sequence: TGCAGCTCCAGGGCCCGGAACACTGAAGCTTTCTTT. Translated: CSSRARNTEAFF.

The V and J genes are TRBV27 and TRBJ2-1, with 10 positions matching TRBD2. Per germline, CDR1 MNHEY and CDR2 SMNVEV (reference sequence). V lost 5 bases to trimming and J lost 0 bases; unmatched junction nucleotides: 10. The CDR3 spans 18 residues. DNA for the CDR3: TGTGCCAGCAGTAGGGGGGCGGTAGCGGGGGGCTCCTACAATGAGCAGTTCTTC. Encoded protein: CASSRGAVAGGSYNEQFF.